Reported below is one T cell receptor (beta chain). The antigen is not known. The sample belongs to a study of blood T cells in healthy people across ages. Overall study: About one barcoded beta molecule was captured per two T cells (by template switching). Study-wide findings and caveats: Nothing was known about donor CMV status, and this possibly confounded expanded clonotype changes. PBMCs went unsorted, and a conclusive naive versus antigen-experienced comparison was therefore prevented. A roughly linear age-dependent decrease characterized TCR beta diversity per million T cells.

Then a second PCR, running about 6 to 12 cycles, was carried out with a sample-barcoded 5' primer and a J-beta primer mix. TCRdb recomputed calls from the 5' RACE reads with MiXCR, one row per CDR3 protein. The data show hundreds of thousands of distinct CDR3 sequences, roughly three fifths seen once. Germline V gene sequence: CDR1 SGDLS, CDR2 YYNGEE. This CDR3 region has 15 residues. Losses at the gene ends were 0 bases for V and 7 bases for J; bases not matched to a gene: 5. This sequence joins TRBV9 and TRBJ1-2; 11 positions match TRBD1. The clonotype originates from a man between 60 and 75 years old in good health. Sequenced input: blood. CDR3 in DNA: TGTGCCAGCAGCGTAGGTGGGACAGGGGGTCTTGGCTACACCTTC. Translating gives CASSVGGTGGLGYTF.